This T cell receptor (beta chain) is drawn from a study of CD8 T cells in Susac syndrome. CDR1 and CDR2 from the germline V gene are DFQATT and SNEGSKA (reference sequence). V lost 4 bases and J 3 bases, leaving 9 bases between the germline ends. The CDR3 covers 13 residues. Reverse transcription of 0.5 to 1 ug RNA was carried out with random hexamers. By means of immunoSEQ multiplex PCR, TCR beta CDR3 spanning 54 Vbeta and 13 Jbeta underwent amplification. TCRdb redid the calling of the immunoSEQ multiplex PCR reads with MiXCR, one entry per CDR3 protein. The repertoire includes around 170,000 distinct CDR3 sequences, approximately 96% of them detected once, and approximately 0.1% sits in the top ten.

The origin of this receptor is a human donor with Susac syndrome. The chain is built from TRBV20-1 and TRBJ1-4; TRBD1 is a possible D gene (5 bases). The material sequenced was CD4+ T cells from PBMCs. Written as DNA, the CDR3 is TGCAGTGCTATTCGGGACTCTAATGAAAAACTGTTTTTT. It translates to CSAIRDSNEKLFF.